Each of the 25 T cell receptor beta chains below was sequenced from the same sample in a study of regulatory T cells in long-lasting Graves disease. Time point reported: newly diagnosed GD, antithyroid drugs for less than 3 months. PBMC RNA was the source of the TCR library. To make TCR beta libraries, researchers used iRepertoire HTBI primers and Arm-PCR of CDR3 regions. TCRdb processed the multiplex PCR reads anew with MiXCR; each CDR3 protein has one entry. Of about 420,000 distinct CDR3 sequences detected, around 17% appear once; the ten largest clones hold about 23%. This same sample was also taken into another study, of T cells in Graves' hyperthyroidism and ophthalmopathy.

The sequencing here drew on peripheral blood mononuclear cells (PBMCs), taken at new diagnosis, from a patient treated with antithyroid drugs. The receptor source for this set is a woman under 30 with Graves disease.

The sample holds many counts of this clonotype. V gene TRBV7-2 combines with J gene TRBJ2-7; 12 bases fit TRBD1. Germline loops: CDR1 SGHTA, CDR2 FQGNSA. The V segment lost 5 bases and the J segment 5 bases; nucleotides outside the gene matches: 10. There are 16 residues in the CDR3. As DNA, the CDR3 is TGTGCCAGCAGCCCCGGTTTGGGGACAGGGGGCAACGAGCAGTACTTC. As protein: CASSPGLGTGGNEQYF.

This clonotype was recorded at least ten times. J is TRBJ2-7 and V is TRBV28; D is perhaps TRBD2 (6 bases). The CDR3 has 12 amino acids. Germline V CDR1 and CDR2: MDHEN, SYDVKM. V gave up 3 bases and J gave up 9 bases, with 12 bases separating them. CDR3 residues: CASSFPPGRQYF. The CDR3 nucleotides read TGTGCCAGCAGTTTTCCCCCCGGGAGGCAGTACTTC.

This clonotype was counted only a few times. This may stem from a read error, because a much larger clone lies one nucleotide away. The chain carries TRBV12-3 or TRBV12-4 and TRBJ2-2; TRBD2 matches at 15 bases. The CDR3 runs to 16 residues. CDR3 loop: CVSSLGLAGGPGELFF. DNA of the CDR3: TGTGTCAGCAGTTTGGGACTAGCGGGAGGTCCCGGGGAGCTGTTTTTT.

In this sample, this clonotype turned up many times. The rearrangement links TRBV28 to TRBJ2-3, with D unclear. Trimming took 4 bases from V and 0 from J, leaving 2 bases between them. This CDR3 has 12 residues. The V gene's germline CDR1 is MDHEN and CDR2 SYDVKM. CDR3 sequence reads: CASSWSTDTQYF. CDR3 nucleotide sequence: TGTGCCAGCAGTTGGAGCACAGATACGCAGTATTTT.

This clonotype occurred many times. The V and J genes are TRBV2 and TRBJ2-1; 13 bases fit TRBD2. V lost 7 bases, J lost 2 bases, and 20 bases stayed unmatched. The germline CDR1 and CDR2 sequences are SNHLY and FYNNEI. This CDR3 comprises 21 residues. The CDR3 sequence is CASTPGQGATSGRNTYNEQFF. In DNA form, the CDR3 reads TGTGCCAGCACCCCCGGACAGGGGGCGACTAGCGGGAGGAACACCTACAATGAGCAGTTCTTC.

The CDR3 DNA reads as TGCAGTGCTAGAGATCCCTTGGTTGGAGATGAGCAGTTCTTC. Translating it yields CSARDPLVGDEQFF. V and J are TRBV20-1 and TRBJ2-1; D uncertain. This CDR3 has 14 residues. Trimming removed 0 bases at V and 8 bases at J, with 14 bases between. The germline V gene has CDR1 DFQATT and CDR2 SNEGSKA (reference sequence).

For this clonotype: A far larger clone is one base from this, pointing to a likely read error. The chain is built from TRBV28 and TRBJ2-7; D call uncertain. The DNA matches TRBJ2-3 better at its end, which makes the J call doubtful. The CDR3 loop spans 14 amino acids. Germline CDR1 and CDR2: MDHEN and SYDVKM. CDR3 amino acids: CASSLLSRIDTQYF. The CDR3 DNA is TGTGCCAGCAGTTTATTGTCTCGCATAGATACGCAGTATTTT.

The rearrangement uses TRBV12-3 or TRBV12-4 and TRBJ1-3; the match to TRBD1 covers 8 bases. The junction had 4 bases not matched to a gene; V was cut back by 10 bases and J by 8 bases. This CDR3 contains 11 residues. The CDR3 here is CATTGGDTIYF. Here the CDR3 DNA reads TGTGCCACCACAGGGGGGGACACCATATATTTT.

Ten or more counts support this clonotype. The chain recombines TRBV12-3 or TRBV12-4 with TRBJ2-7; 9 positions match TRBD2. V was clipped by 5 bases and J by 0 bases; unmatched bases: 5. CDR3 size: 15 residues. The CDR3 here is CASSTGTSYSYEQYF. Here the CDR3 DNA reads TGTGCCAGCAGTACCGGGACTAGCTACTCCTACGAGCAGTACTTC.

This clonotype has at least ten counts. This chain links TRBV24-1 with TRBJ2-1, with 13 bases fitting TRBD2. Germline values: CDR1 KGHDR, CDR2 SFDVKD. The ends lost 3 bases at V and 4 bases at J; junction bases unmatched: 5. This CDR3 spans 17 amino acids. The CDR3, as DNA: TGTGCCACCAGTGATCCAGGGACTAGCGGGGTATACAATGAGCAGTTCTTC. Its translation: CATSDPGTSGVYNEQFF.

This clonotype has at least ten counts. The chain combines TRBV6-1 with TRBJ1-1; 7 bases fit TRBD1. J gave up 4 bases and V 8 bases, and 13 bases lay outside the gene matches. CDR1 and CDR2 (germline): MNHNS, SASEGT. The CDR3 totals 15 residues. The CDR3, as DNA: TGTGCCAGCCGGGGACAGATGTCGGCGAGCACTGAAGCTTTCTTT. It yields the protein CASRGQMSASTEAFF.

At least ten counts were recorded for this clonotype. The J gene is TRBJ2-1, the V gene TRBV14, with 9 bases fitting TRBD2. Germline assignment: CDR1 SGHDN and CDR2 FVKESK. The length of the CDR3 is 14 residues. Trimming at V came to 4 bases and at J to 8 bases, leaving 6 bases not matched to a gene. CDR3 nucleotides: TGTGCCAGCAGCCCATTAGCGGGAGTCTATGAGCAGTTCTTC. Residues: CASSPLAGVYEQFF.

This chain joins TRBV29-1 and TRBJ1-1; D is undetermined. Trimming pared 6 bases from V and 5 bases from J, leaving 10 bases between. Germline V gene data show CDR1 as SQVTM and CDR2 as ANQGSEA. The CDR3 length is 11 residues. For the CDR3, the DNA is TGCAGCGTACGAGGGAGGACTGAAGCTTTCTTT. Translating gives CSVRGRTEAFF.

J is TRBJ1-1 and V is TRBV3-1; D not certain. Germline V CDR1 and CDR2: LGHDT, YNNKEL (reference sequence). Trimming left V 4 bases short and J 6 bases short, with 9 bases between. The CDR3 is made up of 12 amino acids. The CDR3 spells CASSRADAEAFF. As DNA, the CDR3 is TGTGCCAGCAGCCGGGCCGACGCTGAAGCTTTCTTT.

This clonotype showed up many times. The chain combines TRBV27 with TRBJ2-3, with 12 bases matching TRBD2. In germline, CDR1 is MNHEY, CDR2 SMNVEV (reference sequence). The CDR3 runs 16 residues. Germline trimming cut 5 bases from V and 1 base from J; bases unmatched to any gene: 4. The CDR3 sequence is CASSARLAGGTDTQYF. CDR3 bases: TGTGCCAGCAGTGCCAGACTAGCGGGAGGCACAGATACGCAGTATTTT.

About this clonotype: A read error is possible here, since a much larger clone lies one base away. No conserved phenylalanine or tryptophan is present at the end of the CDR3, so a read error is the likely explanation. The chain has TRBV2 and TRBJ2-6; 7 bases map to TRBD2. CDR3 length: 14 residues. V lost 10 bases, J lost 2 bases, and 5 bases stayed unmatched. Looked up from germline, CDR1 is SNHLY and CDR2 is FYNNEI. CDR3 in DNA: TGTGCCATCAGGGAGGGAACTGGGGCCAACGTCCTGACTCTC. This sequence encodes CAIREGTGANVLTL.

CDR3 sequence (DNA): TGTGCCAGCAGTTCCCGGACAGAGAGTCAAGAGACCCAGTACTTC. Translation gives CASSSRTESQETQYF. The chain joins TRBV28 to TRBJ2-5, with a weak D call TRBD1 (6 bases). CDR3 length: 15 residues. V shed 4 bases and J shed 2 bases, with 14 bases lying between them. The germline CDR1 and CDR2 sequences are MDHEN and SYDVKM.

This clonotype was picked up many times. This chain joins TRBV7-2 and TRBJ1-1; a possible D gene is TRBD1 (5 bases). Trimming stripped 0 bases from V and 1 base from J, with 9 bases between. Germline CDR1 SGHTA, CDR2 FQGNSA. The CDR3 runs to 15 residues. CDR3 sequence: CASSLALGGNTEAFF. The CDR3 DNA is TGTGCCAGCAGCTTAGCGCTGGGGGGGAACACTGAAGCTTTCTTT. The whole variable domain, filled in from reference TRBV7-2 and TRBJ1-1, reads GAGVSQSPSNKVTEKGKDVELRCDPISGHTALYWYRQSLGQGLEFLIYFQGNSAPDKSGLPSDRFSAERTGGSVSTLTIQRTQQEDSAVYLCASSLALGGNTEAFFGQGTRLTVV.

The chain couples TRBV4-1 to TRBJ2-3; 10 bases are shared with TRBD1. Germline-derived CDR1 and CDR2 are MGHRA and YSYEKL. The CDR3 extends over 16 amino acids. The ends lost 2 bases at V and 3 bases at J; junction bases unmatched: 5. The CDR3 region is CASSQPGQGRTDTQYF. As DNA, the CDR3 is TGCGCCAGCAGCCAACCGGGACAGGGGAGGACAGATACGCAGTATTTT.

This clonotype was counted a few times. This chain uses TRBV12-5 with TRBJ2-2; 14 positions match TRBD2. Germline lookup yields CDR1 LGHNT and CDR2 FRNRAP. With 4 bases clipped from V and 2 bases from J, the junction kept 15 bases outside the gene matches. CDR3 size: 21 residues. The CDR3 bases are TGTGCTAGTGGTTCCCGACTAGCGGGAGGGCCGTTGGATTTCAACACCGGGGAGCTGTTTTTT. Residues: CASGSRLAGGPLDFNTGELFF.

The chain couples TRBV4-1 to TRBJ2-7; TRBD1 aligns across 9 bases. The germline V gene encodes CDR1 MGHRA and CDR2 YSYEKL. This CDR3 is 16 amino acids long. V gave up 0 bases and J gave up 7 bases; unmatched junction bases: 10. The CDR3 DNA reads TGCGCCAGCAGCCAAGAGACGGGGACAGGGTATTTGGAGCAGTACTTC. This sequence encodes CASSQETGTGYLEQYF.

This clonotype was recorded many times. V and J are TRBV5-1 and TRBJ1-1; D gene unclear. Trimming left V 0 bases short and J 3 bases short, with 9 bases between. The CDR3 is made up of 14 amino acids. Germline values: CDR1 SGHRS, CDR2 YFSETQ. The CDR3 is CASSLEGGDTEAFF. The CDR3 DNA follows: TGCGCCAGCAGCTTGGAGGGTGGCGACACTGAAGCTTTCTTT.

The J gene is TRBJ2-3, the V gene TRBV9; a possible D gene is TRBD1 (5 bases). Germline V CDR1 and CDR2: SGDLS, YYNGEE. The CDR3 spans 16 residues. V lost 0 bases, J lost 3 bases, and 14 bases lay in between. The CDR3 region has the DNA TGTGCCAGCAGCGTAGCGCAGGGTCATCTTACAGATACGCAGTATTTT. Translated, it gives CASSVAQGHLTDTQYF. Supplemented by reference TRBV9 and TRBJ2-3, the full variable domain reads DSGVTQTPKHLITATGQRVTLRCSPRSGDLSVYWYQQSLDQGLQFLIQYYNGEERAKGNILERFSAQQFPDLHSELNLSSLELGDSALYFCASSVAQGHLTDTQYFGPGTRLTVL.

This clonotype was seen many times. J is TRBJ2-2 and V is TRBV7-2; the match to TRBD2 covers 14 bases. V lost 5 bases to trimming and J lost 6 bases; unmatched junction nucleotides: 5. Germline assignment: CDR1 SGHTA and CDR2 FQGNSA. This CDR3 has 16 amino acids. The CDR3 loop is CASSPTSGRGSGELFF. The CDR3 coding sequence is TGTGCCAGCAGCCCGACTAGCGGGAGGGGTTCCGGGGAGCTGTTTTTT.

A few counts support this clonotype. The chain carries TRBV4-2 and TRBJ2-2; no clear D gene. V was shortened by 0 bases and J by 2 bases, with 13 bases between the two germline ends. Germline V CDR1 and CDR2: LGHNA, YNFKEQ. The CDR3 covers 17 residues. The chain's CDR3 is CASSQEWSVSNTGELFF. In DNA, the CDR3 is TGTGCCAGCAGCCAAGAGTGGTCAGTCTCAAACACCGGGGAGCTGTTTTTT.